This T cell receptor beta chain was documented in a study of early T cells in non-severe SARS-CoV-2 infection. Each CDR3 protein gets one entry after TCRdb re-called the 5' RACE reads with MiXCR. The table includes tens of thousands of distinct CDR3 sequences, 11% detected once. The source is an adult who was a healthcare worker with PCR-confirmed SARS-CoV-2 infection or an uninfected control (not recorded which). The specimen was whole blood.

The CDR3 loop reads CATHKPSGNTIYF. CDR3 nucleotide sequence: TGTGCCACCCACAAGCCCTCTGGAAACACCATATATTTT. V usage is TRBV28 and J usage is TRBJ1-3; D is ambiguous. V was pared by 10 bases and J by 0 bases, with 10 bases between. Germline CDR1 is MDHEN and CDR2 is SYDVKM. CDR3 length: 13 residues.